This T cell receptor beta chain appears in the sequencing data of a study of blood T cell repertoires in COVID-19. Profiling relied on immunoSEQ multiplex PCR, and the TCRdb table lists in-frame clones only, not all of them. The sample has just over 150,000 clones; 75% to 90% are singletons. CDR1 is LGHNA and CDR2 is YNFKEQ in the germline V gene. The CDR3 has 17 amino acids. Comments on this clone: An end of the junction does not agree with germline; a read error may underlie this.

The sample consisted of peripheral blood. The V call is TRBV4-2, the J call TRBJ1-2; perhaps TRBD1 as D (5 bases). This sequence was found in a man aged 60-69 years with acute or convalescent COVID-19. The CDR3 sequence is CASSQGGGFEESYGYIF. As DNA, the CDR3 is TGTGCCAGCAGCCAAGGGGGGGGTTTTGAGGAATCCTATGGCTACATCTTC.